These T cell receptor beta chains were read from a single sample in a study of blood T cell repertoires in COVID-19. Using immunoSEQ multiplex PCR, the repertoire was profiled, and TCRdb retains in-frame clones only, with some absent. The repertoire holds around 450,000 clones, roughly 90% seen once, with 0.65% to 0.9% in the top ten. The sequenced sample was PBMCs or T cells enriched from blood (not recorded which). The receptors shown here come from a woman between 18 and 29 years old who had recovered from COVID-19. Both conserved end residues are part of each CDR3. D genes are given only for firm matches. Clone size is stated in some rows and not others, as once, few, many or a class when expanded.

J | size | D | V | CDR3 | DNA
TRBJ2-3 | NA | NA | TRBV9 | CASSFREGQGTDTQYF | TGTGCCAGCAGCTTCAGGGAGGGACAGGGCACAGATACGCAGTATTTT
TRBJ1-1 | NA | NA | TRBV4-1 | CASRRGPGALNTEAFF | TGCGCCAGCAGGCGAGGGCCAGGGGCGTTGAACACTGAAGCTTTCTTT
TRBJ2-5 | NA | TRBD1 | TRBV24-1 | CATSEGDRDQETQYF | TGTGCCACCAGTGAGGGAGACAGGGATCAAGAGACCCAGTACTTC
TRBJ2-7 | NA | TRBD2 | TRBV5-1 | CASTTGLAYSYEQYF | TGCGCCAGCACCACGGGACTAGCCTACTCCTACGAGCAGTACTTC
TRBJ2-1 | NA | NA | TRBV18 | CASSPGRAINNEQFF | TGTGCCAGCTCACCGGGGAGAGCAATAAACAATGAGCAGTTCTTC
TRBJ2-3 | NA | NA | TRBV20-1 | CSASVGGTDTQYF | TGCAGTGCTAGTGTAGGGGGCACAGATACGCAGTATTTT
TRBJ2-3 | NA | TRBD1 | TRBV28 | CASSPGTATDTQYF | TGTGCCAGCAGTCCCGGGACAGCGACAGATACGCAGTATTTT
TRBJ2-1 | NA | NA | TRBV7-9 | CASSLSGRGAEQFF | TGTGCCAGCAGCTTATCGGGGAGGGGGGCCGAGCAGTTCTTC
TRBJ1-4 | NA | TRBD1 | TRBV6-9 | CASSPGGSGEKLFF | TGTGCCAGCTCTCCAGGGGGATCCGGGGAAAAACTGTTTTTT
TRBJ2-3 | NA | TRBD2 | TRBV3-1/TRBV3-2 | CASSPRTSGGAIDTQYF | TGTGCCAGCAGCCCCCGGACTAGCGGGGGGGCAATAGATACGCAGTATTTT
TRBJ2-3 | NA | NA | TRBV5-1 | CASSTSTSTDTQYF | TGCGCCAGCAGCACTTCGACAAGCACAGATACGCAGTATTTT
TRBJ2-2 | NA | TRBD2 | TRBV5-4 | CASSSGTSDSGELFF | TGTGCCAGCAGCTCCGGGACTAGCGATTCCGGGGAGCTGTTTTTT
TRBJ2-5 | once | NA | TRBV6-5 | CASSRESGKTQYF | TGTGCCAGCAGCCGGGAGTCCGGAAAGACCCAGTACTTC
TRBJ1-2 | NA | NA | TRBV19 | CASSIRTGFYGYTF | TGTGCCAGTAGTATCCGAACAGGCTTCTATGGCTACACCTTC
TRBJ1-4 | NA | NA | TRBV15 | CATSSARGGDEKLFF | TGTGCCACCAGCAGTGCCCGGGGGGGGGATGAAAAACTGTTTTTT
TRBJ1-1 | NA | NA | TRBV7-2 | CASSSTGNTEAFF | TGTGCCAGCAGCTCTACAGGGAACACTGAAGCTTTCTTT
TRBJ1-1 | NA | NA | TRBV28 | CASSSSGGGNTEAFF | TGTGCCAGCAGTTCCTCCGGCGGGGGGAACACTGAAGCTTTCTTT
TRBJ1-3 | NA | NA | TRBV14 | CASSPGFFGNTIYF | TGTGCCAGCAGCCCAGGGTTTTTTGGAAACACCATATATTTT
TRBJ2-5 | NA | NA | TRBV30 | CAWSVSRVGTQYF | TGTGCCTGGAGTGTATCCAGGGTTGGGACCCAGTACTTC
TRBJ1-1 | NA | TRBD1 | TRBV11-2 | CASSLSGRRTGDTEAFF | TGTGCCAGCAGCCTTTCAGGGCGGAGGACAGGGGACACTGAAGCTTTCTTT
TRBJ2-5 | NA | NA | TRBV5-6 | CASSSLRQPGETQYF | TGTGCCAGCAGCTCTCTCCGACAGCCAGGGGAGACCCAGTACTTC
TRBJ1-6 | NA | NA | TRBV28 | CASSSAGGDHNSPLHF | TGTGCCAGCAGTTCTGCGGGGGGCGACCATAATTCACCCCTCCACTTT
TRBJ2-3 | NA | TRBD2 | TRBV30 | CAWRFLAGAADTQYF | TGTGCCTGGAGGTTCCTAGCGGGGGCGGCAGATACGCAGTATTTT
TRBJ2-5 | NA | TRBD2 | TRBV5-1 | CASKRGPETDKRDQYF | TGCGCCAGCAAGCGGGGCCCCGAAACCGACAAAAGAGACCAGTACTTC
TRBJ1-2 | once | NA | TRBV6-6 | CASRGDGRDGYTF | TGTGCCAGCAGAGGCGACGGGAGAGATGGCTACACCTTC
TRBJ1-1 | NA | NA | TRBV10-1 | CASSVQGTTEAFF | TGCGCCAGCAGTGTTCAGGGGACCACTGAAGCTTTCTTT
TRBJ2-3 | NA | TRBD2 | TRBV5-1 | CASRITSGGAGDTQYF | TGCGCCAGCAGGATAACTAGCGGGGGGGCCGGGGATACGCAGTATTTT
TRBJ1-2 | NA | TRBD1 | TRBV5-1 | CAGRTGTGYGYTF | TGCGCCGGGAGGACAGGGACAGGCTATGGCTACACCTTC
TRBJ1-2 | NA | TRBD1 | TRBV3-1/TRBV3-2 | CASSLRGQPRSTF | TGTGCCAGCAGCTTAAGGGGACAGCCTCGATCGACCTTC
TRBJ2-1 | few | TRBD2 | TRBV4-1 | CASSLATSGRNPFNEQFF | TGCGCCAGCAGCCTCGCGACTAGCGGCCGGAATCCCTTCAATGAGCAGTTCTTC
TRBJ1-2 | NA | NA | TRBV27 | CASSFSSGGIYGYTF | TGTGCCAGCAGTTTTTCTTCTGGCGGAATTTATGGCTACACCTTC
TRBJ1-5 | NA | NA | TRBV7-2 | CASSLVGGEPQHF | TGTGCCAGCAGCTTAGTTGGGGGCGAGCCCCAGCATTTT
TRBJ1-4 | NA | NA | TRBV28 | CASSTKLTGRFWEMFF | TGTGCCAGCAGTACGAAATTGACAGGCCGCTTTTGGGAGATGTTTTTT
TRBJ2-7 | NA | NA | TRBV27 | CASSLFPQGEQYF | TGTGCCAGCAGTTTATTCCCCCAGGGGGAGCAGTACTTC
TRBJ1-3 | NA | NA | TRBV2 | CASKFVDSSIGNTIYF | TGTGCCAGCAAATTCGTCGACAGCAGCATTGGAAACACCATATATTTT
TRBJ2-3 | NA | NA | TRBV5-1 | CASSLGQLDTDTQYF | TGCGCCAGCAGCTTGGGACAGCTGGATACAGATACGCAGTATTTT
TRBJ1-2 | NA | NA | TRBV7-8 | CASSSIGPEGYTF | TGTGCCAGCAGCTCCATTGGGCCGGAAGGCTACACCTTC
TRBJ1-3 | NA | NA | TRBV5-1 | CASSNGTSGNTIYF | TGCGCCAGCAGCAACGGGACATCTGGAAACACCATATATTTT
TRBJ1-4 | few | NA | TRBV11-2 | CASSFGEKLFF | TGTGCCAGCAGCTTCGGGGAAAAACTGTTTTTT